This passage covers 2 T cell receptor beta chains from one sample sequenced in a study of CXCR3-negative and CXCR3-positive naive CD8 T cells. Preparation of TRB cDNA libraries relied on 5' RACE carrying UMI labels. TCRdb re-called the 5' RACE reads; one entry per CDR3 protein, DNA not given. This specimen shows about 38,000 distinct CDR3 sequences; the ten leading clones hold about 14%. The specimen was memory CD8+ T cells from blood. Source of these receptors: a human donor in good health. Some clones in this sample may be carry-over from other donors' samples.

V and J are TRBV7-3 and TRBJ2-1; TCRdb returns TRBD2, unconfirmable since there is no DNA. This CDR3 region has 19 residues. Germline V gene sequence: CDR1 SGHTA, CDR2 FQGTGA. The CDR3 reads CASSLTATSDSNSYNEQFF.

The chain couples TRBV2 to TRBJ1-6. The CDR3 consists of 13 residues. Looked up from germline, CDR1 is SNHLY and CDR2 is FYNNEI. The CDR3 region is CASSRGWNSPLHF. The variable domain in full, with the rest retrieved from reference TRBV2 and TRBJ1-6, is EPEVTQTPSHQVTQMGQEVILRCVPISNHLYFYWYRQILGQKVEFLVSFYNNEISEKSEIFDDQFSVERPDGSNFTLKIRSTKLEDSAMYFCASSRGWNSPLHFGNGTRLTVT.